This T cell receptor (beta chain) was sequenced for a study of T cells in localized non-small cell lung cancer. Study observations and caveats: Clonality of T cells reached its maximum in uninvolved adjacent lung, surpassing tumor. Sequence data derive from only one tumor region, so heterogeneity remains possible. Appearing in adjacent lung were a median roughly 60 of the top 100 tumor clones.

V was clipped by 2 bases and J by 6 bases; unmatched bases: 6. CDR3 length: 15 residues. CDR1 is SGHTA, CDR2 FQGNSA, per germline. Only in-frame clones appear in the TCRdb table, and some are missing; sequencing was by immunoSEQ multiplex PCR. Of around 33,000 clones in the sample, about four fifths were seen once. Details on this clone: As yet, its antigen is unknown.

The receptor was isolated from an older male donor with stage III squamous cell lung carcinoma. The rearrangement uses TRBV7-2 and TRBJ2-2, with TRBD2 matching over 7 bases. The starting material was peripheral blood, obtained before any cancer treatment. CDR3 in amino acids: CASSLTALAAGELFF. CDR3 nucleotide sequence: TGTGCCAGCAGCTTAACCGCCCTAGCGGCCGGGGAGCTGTTTTTT.